This T cell receptor beta chain was found in a study of cytomegalovirus exposure and HLA in healthy donors. For the study at large: Prior work identified 117 million unique TCR beta sequences in about 179 million T cells. Notes on the study in general: 87-base-pair reads could not separate some V segments, including TRBV6-2 and TRBV6-3. TCR beta V- and J-gene trimming, according to a later analysis, was linked to a missense DCLRE1C variant.

This CDR3 spans 13 amino acids. Trimming took 7 bases from V and 0 from J, leaving 10 bases between them. CDR1 SNHLY and CDR2 FYNNEI come from the germline V gene. On this clone: Its antigen is unknown.

13 Jbeta primers and 60 Vbeta primers were used for the PCR. Assay: immunoSEQ multiplex PCR; the TCRdb copy retains only in-frame clones and omits some. The data hold nearly 110,000 clones, with more than 60% observed a single time. This sequence originates from a man aged 35 to 55 in good health and CMV-seronegative. This chain connects TRBV2 to TRBJ2-7, with D perhaps matching TRBD1 (5 bases). The sequenced sample consisted of PBMCs. CDR3 sequence reads: CASNPGNSYEQYF. Here the CDR3 DNA reads TGTGCCAGCAACCCAGGGAACTCCTACGAGCAGTACTTC.